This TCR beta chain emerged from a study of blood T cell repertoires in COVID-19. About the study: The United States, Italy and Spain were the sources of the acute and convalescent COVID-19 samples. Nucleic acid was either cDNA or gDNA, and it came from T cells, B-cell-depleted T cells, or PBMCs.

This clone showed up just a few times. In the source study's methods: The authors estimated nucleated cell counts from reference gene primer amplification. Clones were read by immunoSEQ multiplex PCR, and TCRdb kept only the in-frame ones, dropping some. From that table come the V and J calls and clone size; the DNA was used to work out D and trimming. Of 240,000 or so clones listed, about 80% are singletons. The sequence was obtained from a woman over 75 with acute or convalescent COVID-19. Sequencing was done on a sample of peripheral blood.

This CDR3 reads CASSISSAGGFNNEQFF. CDR3 coding DNA: TGTGCCAGTAGTATCAGTTCGGCCGGGGGTTTCAACAATGAGCAGTTCTTC. The V gene is TRBV19, the J gene TRBJ2-1, with D perhaps TRBD2 (6 bases). Germline V gene sequence: CDR1 LNHDA, CDR2 SQIVND (reference sequence). Trimming left V 3 bases short and J 5 bases short, with 20 bases between. The CDR3 extends over 17 amino acids. The full variable domain, rest sourced from reference TRBV19 and TRBJ2-1, is DGGITQSPKYLFRKEGQNVTLSCEQNLNHDAMYWYRQDPGQGLRLIYYSQIVNDFQKGDIAEGYSVSREKKESFPLTVTSAQKNPTAFYLCASSISSAGGFNNEQFFGPGTRLTVL.